One T cell receptor (beta chain) is described in this entry. Its antigen remains unknown. This sample was included in a study of vaccination and CD4 T cells after COVID-19. Background on the study: The convalescents, six males and four females, included two who were Hispanic.

The CDR3 runs 13 residues. Germline CDR1 SNHLY, CDR2 FYNNEI. The V gene lost 6 bases and the J gene lost 3 bases, with 9 bases spanning the gap. The time point here: late sampling 161 to 241 days after vaccination in a few convalescent patients. Treatment specified: 10-day PBMC culture with coronavirus spike peptide pools or control peptides (ViraFEST assay). ViraFEST sequenced TCRs after peptide-pool expansion of antigen-specific T cells. Cell culture was performed with some 2 million PBMCs per well in the presence of 9 to 10 IU/ml IL-2 and 10 ug/ml peptide pools. Scientists ran DNA taken from cultured CD4+ T cells through the Oncomine TCR Beta short-read assay for sequencing. TCRdb itself ran the PCR reads through MiXCR, one entry per CDR3 protein. The sample gives 25,000 to 30,000 distinct CDR3 sequences, around 41% of which show up once; roughly 5% is in the top ten.

Here the sequenced sample was CD4+ T cells from blood, cultured in vitro, taken about 7 months after SARS-CoV-2 vaccination. The chain carries TRBV2 and TRBJ1-5, with a weak D call TRBD1 (6 bases). The receptor comes from a human donor who had recovered from COVID-19. The CDR3: CASSRGNNQPQHF. Here the CDR3 DNA reads TGTGCCAGCAGCAGGGGCAACAATCAGCCCCAGCATTTT.